The present T cell receptor (beta chain) was sequenced within a study of OX40 agonist ivuxolimab in advanced cancers. Whole-study findings and limits: CD8+ T cells (on average) carried more expanded clones than CD4+ T cells. By week 6 at 0.1 to 3.0 mg/kg, blood CD4+ and CD8+ T cells had expanded clonally.

The junction had 10 bases not matched to a gene; V was cut back by 3 bases and J by 7 bases. The CDR3 runs 15 residues. Germline CDR1 is GTSNPN and CDR2 is SVGIG (reference sequence). Using immunoSEQ multiplex PCR, the repertoire was profiled, and TCRdb retains in-frame clones only, with some absent. The profile shows some 70,000 clones, 80% to 85% of them singletons. A note on this clone: Its antigen is undetermined.

The receptor comes from an adult with an advanced solid tumor such as melanoma, head and neck, liver or kidney cancer. This chain connects TRBV30 to TRBJ2-1, with 9 bases aligning to TRBD1. The sequencing here drew on CD4+ or CD8+ T cells sorted from blood, taken in a trial of the OX40 agonist ivuxolimab. Here the CDR3 DNA reads TGTGCCTGGAGAGCCCTGGGACAGGGACAAAATGAGCAGTTCTTC. Translated: CAWRALGQGQNEQFF.